The T cell receptor (beta chain) under discussion was sequenced for a study of low-dose radiotherapy and immunotherapy resistance in tumors. Study-wide background: Each fraction for Cohort 1 was 0.5 Gy, given every 2 weeks, and the total came to 6.5 Gy. Patients received cyclophosphamide 200 mg/m2 intravenously every two weeks, the day before radiation-immunotherapy.

This clonotype showed up many times. Gene-specific TRAV and TRBV primers were used for first-strand cDNA, covering alpha and beta chains. Over 20 PCR cycles, TCRs were amplified from a constant-region primer and V-primer adapter. TCRdb re-called the reads with MiXCR, one entry per CDR3 protein. The sample includes roughly 38,000 distinct CDR3 sequences, less than 25% of them seen just once. Time point described: after trial treatment. Specified treatment: LDRT plus nivolumab, ipilimumab, low-dose cyclophosphamide and aspirin (RACIN trial). Donors were treated with nivolumab, ipilimumab, aspirin, and low-dose cyclophosphamide and radiotherapy. Inclusion covered patients whose advanced solid tumors lacked tumor-infiltrating lymphocytes. CDR1 and CDR2 (germline): SNHLY, FYNNEI. The CDR3 contains 14 residues. Deletions cut 3 bases from V and 8 bases from J, with 14 bases between.

The specimen comprised PBMCs, sampled after low-dose radiotherapy plus immunotherapy. The chain joins TRBV2 to TRBJ2-1; no clear D gene. This TCR came from a female donor with ovarian cancer. The CDR3 sequence is CASSDSTVFHEQFF. The CDR3 DNA sequence: TGTGCCAGCAGTGATTCGACCGTATTCCATGAGCAGTTCTTC.